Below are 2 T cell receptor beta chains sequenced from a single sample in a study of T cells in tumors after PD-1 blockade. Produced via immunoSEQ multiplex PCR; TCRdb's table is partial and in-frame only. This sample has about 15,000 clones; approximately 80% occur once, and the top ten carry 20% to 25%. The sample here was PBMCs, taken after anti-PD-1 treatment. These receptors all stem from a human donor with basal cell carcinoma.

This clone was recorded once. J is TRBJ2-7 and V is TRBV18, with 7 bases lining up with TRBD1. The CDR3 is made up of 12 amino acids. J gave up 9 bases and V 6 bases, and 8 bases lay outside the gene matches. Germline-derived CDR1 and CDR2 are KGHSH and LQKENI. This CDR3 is CASSETGLVQYF. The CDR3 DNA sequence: TGTGCCAGCTCGGAGACAGGGCTGGTGCAGTACTTC.

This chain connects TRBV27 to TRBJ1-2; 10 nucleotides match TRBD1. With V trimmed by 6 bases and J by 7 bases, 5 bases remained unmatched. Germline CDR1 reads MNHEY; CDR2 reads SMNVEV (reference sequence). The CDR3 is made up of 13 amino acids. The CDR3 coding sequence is TGTGCCAGCAGCCCTGGACAGGGGGGTGGCTACACCTTC. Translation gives CASSPGQGGGYTF.